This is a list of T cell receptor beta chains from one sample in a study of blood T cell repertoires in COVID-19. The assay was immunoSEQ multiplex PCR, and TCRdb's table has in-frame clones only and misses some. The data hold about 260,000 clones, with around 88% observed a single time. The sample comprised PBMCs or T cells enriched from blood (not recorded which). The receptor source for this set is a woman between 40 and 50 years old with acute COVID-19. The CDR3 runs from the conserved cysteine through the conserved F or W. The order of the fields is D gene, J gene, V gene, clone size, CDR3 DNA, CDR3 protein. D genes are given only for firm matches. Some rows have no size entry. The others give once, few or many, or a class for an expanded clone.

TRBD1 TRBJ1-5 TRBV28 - TGTGCCAGCAGTACTACAGGGGGCGCTTTAGGTCAGCCCCAGCATTTT CASSTTGGALGQPQHF
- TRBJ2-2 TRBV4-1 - TGCGCCAGCAGCCCGGAGTCGTACTTTAACACCGGGGAGCTGTTTTTT CASSPESYFNTGELFF
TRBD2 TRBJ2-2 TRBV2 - TGTGCCAGCAGTGAAGATGGGGGAGGGCCCAACACCGGGGAGCTGTTTTTT CASSEDGGGPNTGELFF
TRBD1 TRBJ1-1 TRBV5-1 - TGCGCCAGCAGCTTTGCCAGGGGGATTATACGCGCTGAAGCTTTCTTT CASSFARGIIRAEAFF
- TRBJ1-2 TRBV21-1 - TGTGCCAGCAGCGGGGCCACAGGGTCCAACTATGGCTACACCTTC CASSGATGSNYGYTF
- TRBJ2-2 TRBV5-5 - TGTGCCAGCAGCTTGTCAGGCAACACCGGGGAGCTGTTTTTT CASSLSGNTGELFF
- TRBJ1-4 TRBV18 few TGTGCCAGCTCCCCCTCTTCGGTGGAGAATGAAAAACTGTTTTTT CASSPSSVENEKLFF
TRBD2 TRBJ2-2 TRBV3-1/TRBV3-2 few TGTGCCAGCAGCCATATGTGGGAGGGCCGGCACACCGGGGAGCTGTTTTTT CASSHMWEGRHTGELFF
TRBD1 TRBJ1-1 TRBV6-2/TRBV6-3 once TGTGCCAGCAGCCCCTCAGACAGGGGTGAAGCTTTCTTT CASSPSDRGEAFF
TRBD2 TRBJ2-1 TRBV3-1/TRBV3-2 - TGTGCCAGCAGCCAAAGGAGCGGGAGGGACGGGAATGAGCAGTTCTTC CASSQRSGRDGNEQFF
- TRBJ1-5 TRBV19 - TGTGCCAGTAGTATAACCGGGGGAGGGCCCCAGCATTTT CASSITGGGPQHF
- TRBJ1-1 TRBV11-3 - TGTGCCAGCAGCTTACAGGGGATGAACACTGAAGCTTTCTTT CASSLQGMNTEAFF
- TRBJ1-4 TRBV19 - TGTGCCAGTAGTTTCGTCGAAAAACTGTTTTTT CASSFVEKLFF
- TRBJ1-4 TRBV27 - TGTGCCAGCAGTTTTGGGCAGACCGGAAAACTGTTTTTT CASSFGQTGKLFF
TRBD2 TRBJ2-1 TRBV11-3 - TGTGCCAGCAGCTCGCTAGCGGGACCCTACAATGAGCAGTTCTTC CASSSLAGPYNEQFF
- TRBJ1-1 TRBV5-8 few TGTGCCAGCAGCTTGAAACAGGGTATCACTGAAGCTTTCTTT CASSLKQGITEAFF
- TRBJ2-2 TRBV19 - TGTGCCAGTAGAGGGCGGGAAACGGGCACCGGGGAGCTGTTTTTT CASRGRETGTGELFF
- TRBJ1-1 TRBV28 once TGTGCCAGCAGTCAGGGAAGCACTGAAGCTTTCTTT CASSQGSTEAFF
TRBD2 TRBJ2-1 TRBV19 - TGTGCCAGTAGTAGGCTCCGGGCGGGAGTCTCCTACAATGAGCAGTTCTTC CASSRLRAGVSYNEQFF
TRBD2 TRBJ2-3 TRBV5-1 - TGCGCCAGCAGCCGGCGGGGGGCAGATACGCAGTATTTT CASSRRGADTQYF
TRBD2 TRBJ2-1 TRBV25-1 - TGTGCCAGCAGTGAATATGAAGCGGGGTCCTACAATGAGCAGTTCTTC CASSEYEAGSYNEQFF
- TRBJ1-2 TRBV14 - TGTGCCAGCAGCAATGAAAGACACGGCTACTATGGCTACACCTTC CASSNERHGYYGYTF
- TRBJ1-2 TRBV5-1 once TGCGCCAGCAGCTTGGAGGACAGCCTCTATGGCTACACCTTC CASSLEDSLYGYTF
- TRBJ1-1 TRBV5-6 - TGTGCCAGCACCGCCGATTGGCTGCGATTCGGGACTGAAGCTTTCTTT CASTADWLRFGTEAFF